This record covers a single T cell receptor beta chain. As handled by the study authors: Reference gene primer amplification yielded estimated nucleated cell counts. Using immunoSEQ multiplex PCR, the repertoire was profiled, and TCRdb retains in-frame clones only, with some absent. From that table come the V and J calls and clone size; the DNA was used to work out D and trimming. This sample has about 310,000 clones, with about 90% found just once. This entry is derived from a study of blood T cell repertoires in COVID-19. The sequenced sample consisted of peripheral blood. This receptor was taken from a woman between 40 and 50 years old with COVID-19, enrolled during active disease.

The CDR3 DNA follows: TGTGCCAGCAGTTTAGGGGACCTTAGCGGGAGCCGCACAGATACGCAGTATTTT. Its protein is CASSLGDLSGSRTDTQYF. V is TRBV27 and J is TRBJ2-3, with TRBD2 matching over 9 bases. The trim removed 2 bases at V and 1 base at J, leaving 10 bases unmatched. The germline V gene encodes CDR1 MNHEY and CDR2 SMNVEV (reference sequence). The CDR3 is made up of 18 amino acids.